The source of this T cell receptor (beta chain) is a study of blood T cell repertoires in COVID-19. Across the whole study: From the United States, Italy and Spain came samples of acute and convalescent COVID-19. T cells, B-cell-depleted T cells, or PBMCs supplied cDNA or gDNA.

Only in-frame clones appear in the TCRdb table, and some are missing; sequencing was by immunoSEQ multiplex PCR. In the table there are some 110,000 clones, 70% to 85% of which are singletons. Source material: peripheral blood. The source of this sequence is a woman aged 55-69 years with acute or convalescent COVID-19.

DNA of the CDR3: TGCGCCAGCAGCTTGGCTGCCAGGGTCCATGAGCAGTTCTTC. The encoded protein is CASSLAARVHEQFF. The chain carries TRBV5-1 and TRBJ2-1; D might be TRBD1 (5 bases). CDR1 SGHRS and CDR2 YFSETQ come from the germline V gene. This CDR3 spans 14 amino acids. V was shortened by 0 bases and J by 8 bases, with 12 bases between the two germline ends.